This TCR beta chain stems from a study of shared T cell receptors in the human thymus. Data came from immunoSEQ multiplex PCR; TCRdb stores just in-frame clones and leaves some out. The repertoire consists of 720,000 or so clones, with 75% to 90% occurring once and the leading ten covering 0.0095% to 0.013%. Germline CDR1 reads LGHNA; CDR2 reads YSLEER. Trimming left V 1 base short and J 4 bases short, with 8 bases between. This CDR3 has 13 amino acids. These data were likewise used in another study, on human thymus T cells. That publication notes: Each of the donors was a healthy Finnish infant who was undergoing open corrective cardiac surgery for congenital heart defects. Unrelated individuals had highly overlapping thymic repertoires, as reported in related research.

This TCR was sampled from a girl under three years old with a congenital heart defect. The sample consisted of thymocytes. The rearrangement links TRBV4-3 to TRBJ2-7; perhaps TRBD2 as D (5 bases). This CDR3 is CASSQVGGYEQYF. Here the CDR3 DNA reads TGCGCCAGCAGCCAAGTCGGCGGGTACGAGCAGTACTTC.